A selection of T cell receptor beta chains follows, all from one sample in a study of glioma-infiltrating T cells. A single record per CDR3 protein comes from TCRdb applying MiXCR to the multiplex PCR reads. The sample records more than 300,000 distinct CDR3 sequences, about two fifths being singletons. The sequencing sample was made of glioma tissue, nonneoplastic brain tissue, or PBMCs (not recorded which). The receptor source for this set is a human donor with low-grade glioma or glioblastoma, undergoing nonglioma brain surgery, or in good health (not recorded which). Both conserved end residues are trimmed from each CDR3. Rows may omit the clone size; those that give it use once, few, many or a size class.

TRBV4-3	NA	TRBJ2-1	ASSQRTSGYNEQF
TRBV4-1	NA	TRBJ1-1	ASTTNGATEVF
TRBV28	many	TRBJ1-1	ASSPINGAGNTEAF
TRBV12-3/TRBV12-4	NA	TRBJ1-1	ASSLPTGHTEAF
TRBV28	many	TRBJ1-3	ASSIGRRIY
TRBV11-2	NA	TRBJ2-3	ASSSYTLTSGSTDTQY
TRBV4-2	few	TRBJ1-3	ASSQVRSGNTIY
TRBV27	NA	TRBJ2-1	ASSSEGAPGPEQF
TRBV2	few	TRBJ2-3	ASRDRAMSTDTQY
TRBV27	NA	TRBJ2-5	ASSLGDRRSQETQY
TRBV4-1	NA	TRBJ1-6	ASSPYRGLRNYNSPLH
TRBV6-4	NA	TRBJ2-1	ASSDSDRDEQF
TRBV7-2	NA	TRBJ2-1	ASSLLSWDNNEEF
TRBV6-2/TRBV6-3	many	TRBJ2-1	ASSSIQGTYNEQF
TRBV27	many	TRBJ1-1	ASSLGSAGRTEAF
TRBV27	many	TRBJ2-1	ASSPQLAGVGNEQF
TRBV27	many	TRBJ2-5	ASGRAGGPQETQY
TRBV2	many	TRBJ1-1	ASSDPDSLNRGREAF
TRBV27	few	TRBJ2-7	ASSSGTTLYEQY
TRBV7-6	NA	TRBJ1-1	ASSPGFVSVKSEAF
TRBV27	many	TRBJ1-5	ASSPSPSNQPQH
TRBV11-2	NA	TRBJ1-2	ASSSSRAGYT
TRBV27	many	TRBJ2-2	ASSPGGGNTGELF
TRBV25-1	NA	TRBJ2-3	ASNSGSTDTQY
TRBV4-3	NA	TRBJ2-3	ASSRGISGGPADTKY
TRBV7-8	NA	TRBJ2-3	ASTGALAGVADTQY
TRBV27	many	TRBJ2-7	ASSPIRTNYEQY
TRBV7-2	NA	TRBJ2-7	ASSLVIGRIVAYEQY
TRBV28	few	TRBJ1-3	ASSLLGPGQGNTIY
TRBV7-2	NA	TRBJ2-3	VSSPLGWATDTQY
TRBV2	few	NA	ASSGQGDTYEQY
TRBV29-1	few	TRBJ2-3	SGCSHTDTQY
TRBV2	NA	TRBJ2-1	ASSGLFVEPPNEQF
TRBV28	many	TRBJ2-7	ASSLGGLEQY
TRBV28	NA	TRBJ2-5	VSTLTAIQETQY
TRBV15	many	TRBJ1-1	ATSGRGGGSMNTEAF
TRBV28	many	TRBJ2-5	ASGAYGQQETQY
TRBV27	few	TRBJ2-7	ASRPTGVLDEQY
TRBV27	many	TRBJ2-1	ASSQASGSSYNEQF
TRBV28	many	TRBJ1-1	ASRGDTEAF